These 27 T cell receptor beta chains came from one sample sequenced in a study of blood T cell repertoires in COVID-19. Repertoires were generated with immunoSEQ multiplex PCR, while TCRdb's copy carries only in-frame clones and drops some. The sample comprises about 240,000 clones, roughly 87% of which are singletons, and roughly 7% rests with the top ten. Sequences were obtained from peripheral blood. Receptor source: a man aged 60 to 69 who had recovered from COVID-19.

V and J are TRBV19 and TRBJ1-5, with TRBD1 as a possible D gene (5 bases). Trimming cost V 3 bases and J 0 bases, with 15 bases left between them. The CDR3 runs to 17 residues. The germline V gene encodes CDR1 LNHDA and CDR2 SQIVND (reference sequence). The CDR3 spells CASSMFLDRNSNQPQHF. The CDR3 coding sequence is TGTGCCAGTAGTATGTTCCTTGACAGAAATAGCAATCAGCCCCAGCATTTT.

The V call is TRBV3-1 (or the pseudogene TRBV3-2), the J call TRBJ2-1; 7 nucleotides match TRBD2. Germline CDR1 LGHDT, CDR2 YNNKEL (reference sequence). J lost 10 bases, V lost 4 bases, and 16 bases had no gene match. The CDR3 runs 16 residues. The CDR3 DNA reads as TGTGCCAGCAGCCCCTCGGGTAGCGGGCCAACACGGGAGCAGTTCTTC. Translating gives CASSPSGSGPTREQFF.

The chain has TRBV18 and TRBJ1-6, with D possibly being TRBD1 (5 bases). The CDR3 has 12 amino acids. The ends were cut back, 8 bases at V and 13 bases at J, with 15 bases in the middle. Looked up from germline, CDR1 is KGHSH and CDR2 is LQKENI. The CDR3 bases are TGTGCCAGCCGGGGGACCCCTCAGCCCCTCCACTTT. Residues: CASRGTPQPLHF.

V gene TRBV11-2 combines with J gene TRBJ2-1; 10 bases fit TRBD1. Trimming took 5 bases from V and 6 from J; bases not matched to a gene: 4. The CDR3 runs to 14 residues. From germline, CDR1 is SGHAT and CDR2 FQNNGV. The chain's CDR3 is CASSRTGGGNEQFF. The CDR3 bases are TGTGCCAGCAGCCGGACAGGGGGAGGCAATGAGCAGTTCTTC.

DNA for the CDR3: TGTGCCAGCAGTGGACAGGGCTACGAGCAGTACGTC. Its protein product is CASSGQGYEQYV. This chain connects TRBV2 to TRBJ2-7, with 7 bases that match TRBD1. The CDR3 runs 12 residues. Looked up from germline, CDR1 is SNHLY and CDR2 is FYNNEI. V gave up 4 bases and J gave up 3 bases; unmatched junction bases: 0.

The chain has TRBV5-6 and TRBJ1-4; D gene uncertain. Germline CDR1 and CDR2: SGHDT and YYEEEE. Trimming left V 3 bases short and J 4 bases short, with 13 bases between. The CDR3 runs to 15 residues. The CDR3 reads CASSSPGGLNEKLFF. The CDR3, as DNA: TGTGCCAGCAGCTCACCGGGAGGCCTTAATGAAAAACTGTTTTTT.

The rearrangement links TRBV12-5 to TRBJ2-5; 16 nucleotides align to TRBD2. V shed 5 bases and J 5 bases; nucleotides not matched to a gene: 8. Per germline, CDR1 LGHNT and CDR2 FRNRAP. The CDR3 is 17 residues long. CDR3 in DNA: TGTGCTAGTGGTACGGGACTAGCGGGGGGGTCCACGGAGACCCAGTACTTC. Translation: CASGTGLAGGSTETQYF. The full variable domain, completed using reference TRBV12-5 and TRBJ2-5, is DARVTQTPRHKVTEMGQEVTMRCQPILGHNTVFWYRQTMMQGLELLAYFRNRAPLDDSGMPKDRFSAEMPDATLATLKIQPSEPRDSAVYFCASGTGLAGGSTETQYFGPGTRLLVL.

V gene TRBV30 combines with J gene TRBJ2-3; maybe TRBD2 (6 bases). This CDR3 contains 14 residues. CDR1 is GTSNPN, CDR2 SVGIG, per germline (reference sequence). Trimming pared 0 bases from V and 14 bases from J, leaving 21 bases between. Here the CDR3 reads CAWSVRGFGGMRYF. The CDR3 DNA is TGTGCCTGGAGTGTTCGGGGGTTTGGAGGCATGCGGTATTTT.

The rearrangement uses TRBV5-1 and TRBJ1-2; 9 bases map to TRBD1. Germline V gene sequence: CDR1 SGHRS, CDR2 YFSETQ. Germline trimming cut 4 bases from V and 3 bases from J; bases unmatched to any gene: 7. CDR3 length equals 15 residues. CDR3 sequence: CASSPQGASHYGYTF. The CDR3 coding sequence is TGCGCCAGCAGCCCACAGGGGGCGAGTCACTATGGCTACACCTTC. Using reference TRBV5-1 and TRBJ1-2 for the parts outside the CDR3, the full variable domain is KAGVTQTPRYLIKTRGQQVTLSCSPISGHRSVSWYQQTPGQGLQFLFEYFSETQRNKGNFPGRFSGRQFSNSRSEMNVSTLELGDSALYLCASSPQGASHYGYTFGSGTRLTVV.

The chain carries TRBV28 and TRBJ2-7, with D possibly matching TRBD1 (5 bases). The germline V and J ends were trimmed by 3 bases and 3 bases, with 9 bases remaining between them. The CDR3 totals 13 residues. Germline lookup yields CDR1 MDHEN and CDR2 SYDVKM. As DNA, the CDR3 is TGTGCCAGCAGTTTGCGACAGAACTACGAGCAGTACTTC. Its protein is CASSLRQNYEQYF.

The rearrangement joins TRBV27 to TRBJ2-7; 7 nucleotides line up with TRBD1. The CDR3 is 14 amino acids. CDR1 and CDR2 (germline): MNHEY, SMNVEV (reference sequence). V was pared by 5 bases and J by 6 bases, with 10 bases of the junction left unmatched. CDR3 in amino acids: CASSEFQGVGEQYF. The CDR3 region has the DNA TGTGCCAGCAGTGAATTTCAGGGGGTCGGCGAGCAGTACTTC.

This clone was seen just once. The chain carries TRBV7-9 and TRBJ1-5, with 8 bases lining up with TRBD1. Germline trimming cut 5 bases from V and 2 bases from J; bases unmatched to any gene: 8. CDR1 and CDR2 (germline): SEHNR, FQNEAQ (reference sequence). The CDR3 sequence is 16 residues long. The CDR3: CASSTEVTGGNQPQHF. The CDR3 DNA sequence: TGTGCCAGCAGCACAGAGGTGACAGGGGGCAATCAGCCCCAGCATTTT.

The rearrangement uses TRBV19 and TRBJ1-1, with D perhaps TRBD1 (5 bases). The V and J ends lost 3 bases and 4 bases respectively, with 12 bases between them. Germline V gives CDR1 LNHDA, CDR2 SQIVND (reference sequence). CDR3 size: 14 residues. CDR3 in amino acids: CASSIQLRGTEAFF. CDR3 DNA: TGTGCCAGTAGTATTCAGCTTAGGGGCACTGAAGCTTTCTTT.

The rearrangement uses TRBV5-1 and TRBJ2-5; 10 bases are shared with TRBD2. V shed 2 bases, J shed 2 bases, and the junction held 6 bases outside the gene matches. The CDR3 runs to 16 residues. Germline-derived CDR1 and CDR2 are SGHRS and YFSETQ. The CDR3 sequence is CASSLNPTSGQETQYF. As DNA, the CDR3 is TGCGCCAGCAGCTTAAACCCGACTAGCGGGCAAGAGACCCAGTACTTC.

This sequence joins TRBV6-2 or TRBV6-3 and TRBJ1-5; 7 positions match TRBD1. This CDR3 has 13 residues. With 4 bases clipped from V and 7 bases from J, the junction kept 4 bases outside the gene matches. Germline V lookup: CDR1 MNHEY, CDR2 SVGEGT. The CDR3 DNA reads TGTGCCAGCAGTTTGACAGGGAGCCAGCCCCAGCATTTT. It encodes CASSLTGSQPQHF.

This rearrangement joins TRBV18 to TRBJ2-1, with 9 bases matching TRBD1. J was trimmed by 10 bases and V by 3 bases; bases with no gene match: 13. CDR1 is KGHSH and CDR2 is LQKENI in the germline V gene. The CDR3 has 16 amino acids. The CDR3 here is CASSPGEPGTGLEQFF. Written as DNA, the CDR3 is TGTGCCAGCTCACCGGGGGAGCCCGGGACAGGGCTCGAGCAGTTCTTC.

The J gene is TRBJ2-1, the V gene TRBV5-1; the D gene is possibly TRBD1 (5 bases). V shed 0 bases and J shed 4 bases, with 11 bases lying between them. Germline CDR1 reads SGHRS; CDR2 reads YFSETQ. The CDR3 totals 15 residues. This chain's CDR3 is CASSLAAGFYNEQFF. CDR3 sequence (DNA): TGCGCCAGCAGCTTGGCAGCAGGGTTTTACAATGAGCAGTTCTTC. Combining the CDR3 with reference TRBV5-1 and TRBJ2-1 gives the whole variable domain KAGVTQTPRYLIKTRGQQVTLSCSPISGHRSVSWYQQTPGQGLQFLFEYFSETQRNKGNFPGRFSGRQFSNSRSEMNVSTLELGDSALYLCASSLAAGFYNEQFFGPGTRLTVL.

The chain combines TRBV30 with TRBJ1-6; 8 bases fit TRBD1. This CDR3 region has 17 residues. Germline V gene lookup returns CDR1 GTSNPN and CDR2 SVGIG (reference sequence). V was pared by 1 base and J by 0 bases, with 5 bases of the junction left unmatched. CDR3 protein: CAWSGRTGSSYNSPLHF. The CDR3 coding sequence is TGTGCCTGGAGTGGGCGGACAGGGAGCTCCTATAATTCACCCCTCCACTTT.

V is TRBV9 and J is TRBJ1-3, with D perhaps matching TRBD1 (6 bases). There are 15 residues in the CDR3. V shed 4 bases and J shed 5 bases, with 16 bases lying between them. Per the germline V gene, CDR1 is SGDLS and CDR2 is YYNGEE. The CDR3 reads CASSQRTDSRNTIYF. DNA of the CDR3: TGTGCCAGCAGCCAGCGGACAGACTCAAGAAACACCATATATTTT. The variable domain in full, completed from reference TRBV9 and TRBJ1-3, reads DSGVTQTPKHLITATGQRVTLRCSPRSGDLSVYWYQQSLDQGLQFLIQYYNGEERAKGNILERFSAQQFPDLHSELNLSSLELGDSALYFCASSQRTDSRNTIYFGEGSWLTVV.

A single count supports this clone. The gene calls are TRBV19 and TRBJ1-1; 8 nucleotides match TRBD1. Unmatched junction bases numbered 11, after V lost 4 bases and J lost 4 bases. The CDR3 is made up of 16 amino acids. The germline V gene has CDR1 LNHDA and CDR2 SQIVND (reference sequence). Here the CDR3 reads CASSTSWTGRATEAFF. The CDR3 coding sequence is TGTGCCAGTAGTACTTCCTGGACAGGGAGAGCCACTGAAGCTTTCTTT.

This chain joins TRBV5-5 and TRBJ2-2, with a possible D match to TRBD2 (6 bases). CDR3 length: 15 residues. The germline gives CDR1 SGHKS, CDR2 YYEKEE (reference sequence). V gave up 3 bases and J gave up 2 bases, with 11 bases separating them. The chain's CDR3 is CASSSGTSNTGELFF. The CDR3 DNA is TGTGCCAGCAGCTCCGGGACTTCCAACACCGGGGAGCTGTTTTTT.

This chain links TRBV3-1 (or the pseudogene TRBV3-2) with TRBJ2-3; possible D gene TRBD2, 5 bases. Trimming stripped 4 bases from V and 5 bases from J, with 16 bases between. CDR3 length: 15 amino acids. From germline, CDR1 is LGHDT and CDR2 YNNKEL (reference sequence). The CDR3 here is CASSPASGYQDTQYF. Written as DNA, the CDR3 is TGTGCCAGCAGCCCAGCGAGCGGTTATCAAGATACGCAGTATTTT.

The chain joins TRBV6-2 or TRBV6-3 to TRBJ1-5; D may be TRBD1 (5 bases). In germline, CDR1 is MNHEY, CDR2 SVGEGT. The CDR3 covers 16 residues. The V and J ends lost 2 bases and 4 bases respectively, with 15 bases between them. The CDR3 sequence: CASSYPAVGGNQPQHF. The CDR3 region has the DNA TGTGCCAGCAGTTACCCGGCAGTCGGGGGGAATCAGCCCCAGCATTTT.

The chain joins TRBV6-4 to TRBJ2-5; the D gene is possibly TRBD1 (5 bases). V was trimmed by 7 bases and J by 5 bases, leaving 29 bases between them. The CDR3 is made up of 18 amino acids. Germline CDR1 reads MRHNA; CDR2 reads SNTAGT. This CDR3 reads CASKIADWLGLLWETQYF. Here the CDR3 DNA reads TGTGCCAGCAAAATTGCCGACTGGTTGGGGCTTCTTTGGGAGACCCAGTACTTC.

V and J are TRBV2 and TRBJ1-2, with TRBD1 matching over 11 bases. The V gene end was trimmed by 3 bases and the J gene end by 7 bases; junction bases not matched to a gene: 7. The CDR3 totals 15 residues. Germline V gives CDR1 SNHLY, CDR2 FYNNEI. The CDR3 spells CASSEAGQGAGGYTF. In DNA, the CDR3 is TGTGCCAGCAGTGAGGCCGGACAGGGGGCTGGTGGCTACACCTTC. Full variable domain (remainder filled in from reference TRBV2 and TRBJ1-2): EPEVTQTPSHQVTQMGQEVILRCVPISNHLYFYWYRQILGQKVEFLVSFYNNEISEKSEIFDDQFSVERPDGSNFTLKIRSTKLEDSAMYFCASSEAGQGAGGYTFGSGTRLTVV.

V usage is TRBV25-1 and J usage is TRBJ1-1; D gene ambiguous. The germline V gene encodes CDR1 MGHDK and CDR2 SYGVNS. The CDR3 sequence is 14 residues long. With 7 bases removed from V and 5 bases from J, the gap between germline ends came to 17 bases. CDR3 sequence: CASMVSGSVTEAFF. In DNA, the CDR3 is TGTGCCAGCATGGTCTCGGGATCGGTTACTGAAGCTTTCTTT.

The chain uses TRBV2 and TRBJ2-4, with no clear D. Germline CDR1 is SNHLY and CDR2 is FYNNEI. V gave up 6 bases and J gave up 0 bases, with 9 bases separating them. There are 14 residues in the CDR3. CDR3 residues: CASSFYLAKNIQYF. The CDR3, as DNA: TGTGCCAGCAGCTTCTATCTAGCCAAAAACATTCAGTACTTC. The variable domain in full, completed from reference TRBV2 and TRBJ2-4, reads EPEVTQTPSHQVTQMGQEVILRCVPISNHLYFYWYRQILGQKVEFLVSFYNNEISEKSEIFDDQFSVERPDGSNFTLKIRSTKLEDSAMYFCASSFYLAKNIQYFGAGTRLSVL.